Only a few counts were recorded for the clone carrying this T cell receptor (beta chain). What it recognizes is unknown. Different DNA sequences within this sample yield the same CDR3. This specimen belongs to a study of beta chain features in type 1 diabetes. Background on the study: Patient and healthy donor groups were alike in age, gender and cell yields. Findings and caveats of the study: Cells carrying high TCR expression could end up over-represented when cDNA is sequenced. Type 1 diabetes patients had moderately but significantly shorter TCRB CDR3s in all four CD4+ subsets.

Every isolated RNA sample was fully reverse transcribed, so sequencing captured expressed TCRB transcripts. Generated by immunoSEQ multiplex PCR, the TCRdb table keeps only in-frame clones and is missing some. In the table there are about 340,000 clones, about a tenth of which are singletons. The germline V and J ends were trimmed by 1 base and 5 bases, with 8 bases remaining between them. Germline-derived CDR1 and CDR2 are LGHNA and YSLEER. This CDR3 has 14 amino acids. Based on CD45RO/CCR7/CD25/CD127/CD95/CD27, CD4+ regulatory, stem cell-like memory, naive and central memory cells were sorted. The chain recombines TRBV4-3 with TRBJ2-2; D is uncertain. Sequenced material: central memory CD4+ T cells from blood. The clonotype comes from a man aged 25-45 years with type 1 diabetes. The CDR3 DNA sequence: TGCGCCAGCAGCCAAGGGGATATTACCGGGGAGCTGTTTTTT. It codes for CASSQGDITGELFF.